The present TCR beta chain was sequenced within a study of T cell changes during pregnancy in multiple sclerosis. Profiled with immunoSEQ multiplex PCR; TCRdb holds only in-frame clones, not every one. The repertoire holds tens of thousands of clones, roughly 92% seen once, with 1.4% in the top ten. The germline CDR1 and CDR2 sequences are ENHRY and SYGVKD. J was trimmed by 8 bases and V by 0 bases; bases with no gene match: 6. The CDR3 loop spans 15 amino acids. This chain joins TRBV10-3 and TRBJ1-1, with 10 nucleotides matching TRBD1. The sequencing here drew on peripheral blood, taken in the second trimester of pregnancy. The TCR sequence derives from a female donor with multiple sclerosis, enrolled in a pregnancy study. The CDR3 is CAISESDRGRREAFF. The CDR3 DNA sequence: TGTGCCATCAGTGAGTCGGACAGGGGGAGAAGGGAAGCTTTCTTT.